This entry is about one T cell receptor beta chain. A junction end diverges from the germline sequence, so it may reflect a read error. Sequencing was performed with immunoSEQ multiplex PCR; in TCRdb, only in-frame clones are kept and a portion is missing. Among 55,000 to 65,000 clones, 80% to 95% were seen once, and the ten largest hold around 0.85%. The data were obtained in a study of T cell changes during pregnancy in multiple sclerosis. The CDR3 runs 15 residues. CDR1 is LNHDA and CDR2 is SQIVND in the germline V gene (reference sequence). The rearrangement joins TRBV19 to TRBJ2-5, with D maybe TRBD2 (6 bases). The receptor comes from a female donor with multiple sclerosis, enrolled in a pregnancy study. Source: peripheral blood, taken in the first trimester of pregnancy. The CDR3 sequence is CASSNRGSSGETQYF. For the CDR3, the DNA is TGTGCCAGCAGTAACCGGGGGTCCTCGGGAGAGACCCAGTACTTC.